This paragraph covers one T cell receptor beta chain sequence. From germline, CDR1 is SGHRS and CDR2 YFSETQ. The V end was cut by 4 bases, the J end by 4 bases, with 9 bases between. The CDR3 is 13 amino acids. The data are from a study of blood T cell repertoires in COVID-19. Study-level information: Acute-phase and convalescent COVID-19 samples originated in the United States, Italy and Spain. T cells, B-cell-depleted T cells, or PBMCs provided the cDNA or gDNA that served as material.

Authors' analysis steps: From reference gene primer amplification, estimates of nucleated cell counts were derived. Generated by immunoSEQ multiplex PCR, the TCRdb table keeps only in-frame clones and is missing some. Clone size and the V and J calls come from that table; the DNA yielded D and trimming. Of approximately 50,000 clones in the sample, 86% were seen once. The clonotype comes from a human donor in a cohort sampled during active COVID-19. V usage is TRBV5-1 and J usage is TRBJ2-1; no clear D. The sample comprised peripheral blood. The CDR3 nucleotides are TGCGCCAGCAGCCGTGACTCTTACAATGAGCAGTTCTTC. The encoded protein is CASSRDSYNEQFF.